Detailed here is one T cell receptor beta chain. The record originates from a study of blood T cell repertoires in COVID-19. Using immunoSEQ multiplex PCR, the repertoire was profiled, and TCRdb retains in-frame clones only, with some absent. The sample contains fewer than 100,000 clones, roughly 78% of which appear only once. The V segment lost 4 bases and the J segment 5 bases; nucleotides outside the gene matches: 9. The CDR3 totals 15 residues. CDR1 and CDR2 from the germline V gene are SGDLS and YYNGEE. Sequences were obtained from peripheral blood. The chain is built from TRBV9 and TRBJ2-7; 10 nucleotides line up with TRBD2. The receptor was derived from a woman in her 70s with acute or convalescent COVID-19. CDR3 amino acids: CASSPGTSDYDEQYF. CDR3 DNA: TGTGCCAGCAGCCCCGGGACTAGCGATTACGACGAGCAGTACTTC. Supplemented by reference TRBV9 and TRBJ2-7, the full variable domain reads DSGVTQTPKHLITATGQRVTLRCSPRSGDLSVYWYQQSLDQGLQFLIQYYNGEERAKGNILERFSAQQFPDLHSELNLSSLELGDSALYFCASSPGTSDYDEQYFGPGTRLTVT.